One TCR beta chain is described in this entry. What it binds is not known. This record belongs to a study of shared clonotypes between healthy human individuals. At the level of the study: For every donor, three CD4 naive, three CD4 memory, two CD8 naive and one CD8 memory plates were used. Whole-study findings and limits: Naive subsets, compared against memory subsets, generally had larger estimated richness values.

Assay used: immunoSEQ multiplex PCR; TCRdb lists only in-frame clones, some missing. The data contain more than 850,000 clones, 75% to 80% of them singletons. In germline, CDR1 is SGHDT, CDR2 YYEEEE. Trimming took off 4 bases at V and 3 bases at J, with 10 bases between the two ends. The CDR3 contains 13 residues. The clonotype comes from a man aged 18 to 30 in good health. Some clones in this sample may be carry-over from other donors' samples. Sample: memory CD4+ T cells from PBMCs. Specified subset: CD45RA-negative fraction. The chain has TRBV5-6 and TRBJ2-5; D remains ambiguous. CDR3 coding DNA: TGTGCCAGCAGCCCTTACGATAAAGAGACCCAGTACTTC. Amino acids: CASSPYDKETQYF.